What follows are 3 T cell receptor beta chains derived from one specimen sequenced in a study of blood T cells in healthy people across ages. A second roughly 6 to 12 cycle PCR used barcoded and J-beta primers. Via MiXCR, TCRdb re-called the 5' RACE reads, giving one row per CDR3 protein. The sample gives about 1.5 million distinct CDR3 sequences, 40% to 45% of which show up once; under 5% is in the top ten. Sample: blood. Receptor source: a woman aged 18 to 35 in good health.

On this clonotype itself: The junction differs from germline at one of its ends, possibly a read error. The CDR3 sequence: CASGLVSGLNKQFF. CDR3 coding DNA: TGTGCTAGTGGTTTGGTAAGCGGTCTCAATAAGCAGTTCTTC. The V call is TRBV12-5, the J call TRBJ2-1; possibly TRBD2 for D (5 bases). The CDR3 contains 14 residues. CDR1 is LGHNT, CDR2 FRNRAP, per germline.

This clonotype was seen once. V and J are TRBV6-1 and TRBJ2-4, with D unresolved. The CDR3 covers 15 residues. Germline V lookup: CDR1 MNHNS, CDR2 SASEGT. With 2 bases removed from V and 15 bases from J, the gap between germline ends came to 23 bases. The chain's CDR3 is CASSEPLRTPPNPYF. CDR3 DNA: TGTGCCAGCAGTGAACCTCTCAGGACGCCACCGAATCCGTACTTC.

This rearrangement joins TRBV28 to TRBJ2-7; 10 bases are a match to TRBD1. Germline CDR1 and CDR2: MDHEN and SYDVKM. Trimming removed 3 bases from V and 7 bases from J; junction bases left unmatched: 9. This CDR3 is 15 amino acids long. As DNA, the CDR3 is TGTGCCAGCAGTTTCCCCGGGACAGGGGTTAGGGAGCAGTACTTC. Its translation is CASSFPGTGVREQYF.